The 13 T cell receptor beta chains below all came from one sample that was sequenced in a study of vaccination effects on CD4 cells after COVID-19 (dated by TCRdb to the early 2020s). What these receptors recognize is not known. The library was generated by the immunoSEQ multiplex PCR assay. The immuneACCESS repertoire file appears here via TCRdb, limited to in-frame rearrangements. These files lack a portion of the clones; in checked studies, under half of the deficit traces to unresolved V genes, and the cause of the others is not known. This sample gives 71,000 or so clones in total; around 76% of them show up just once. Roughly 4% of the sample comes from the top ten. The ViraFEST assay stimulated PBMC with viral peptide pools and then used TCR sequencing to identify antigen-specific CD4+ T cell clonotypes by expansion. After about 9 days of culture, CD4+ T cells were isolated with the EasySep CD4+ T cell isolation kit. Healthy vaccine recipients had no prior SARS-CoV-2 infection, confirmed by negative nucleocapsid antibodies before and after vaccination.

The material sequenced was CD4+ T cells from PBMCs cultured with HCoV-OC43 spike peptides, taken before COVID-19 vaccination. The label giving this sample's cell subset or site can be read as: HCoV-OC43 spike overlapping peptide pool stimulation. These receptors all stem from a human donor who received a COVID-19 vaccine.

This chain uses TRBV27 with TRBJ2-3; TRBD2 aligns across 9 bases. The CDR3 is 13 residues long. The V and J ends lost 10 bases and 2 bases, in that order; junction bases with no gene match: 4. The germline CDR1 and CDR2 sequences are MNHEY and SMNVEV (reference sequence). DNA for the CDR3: TGTGCCACCCAGCGGGGGGCCACAGATACGCAGTATTTT. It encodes CATQRGATDTQYF.

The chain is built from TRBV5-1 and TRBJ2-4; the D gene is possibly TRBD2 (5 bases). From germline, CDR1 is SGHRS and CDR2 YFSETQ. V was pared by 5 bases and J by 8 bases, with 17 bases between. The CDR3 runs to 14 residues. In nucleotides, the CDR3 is TGCGCCAGCAGGCCTTCCGGGGAATTGGACATTCAGTACTTC. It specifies CASRPSGELDIQYF.

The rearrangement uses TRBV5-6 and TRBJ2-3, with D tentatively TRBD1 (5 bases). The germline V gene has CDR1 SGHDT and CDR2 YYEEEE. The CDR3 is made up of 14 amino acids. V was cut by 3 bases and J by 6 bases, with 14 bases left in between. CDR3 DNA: TGTGCCAGCAGCTCGCCCCCTAAGGGGGATACGCAGTATTTT. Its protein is CASSSPPKGDTQYF.

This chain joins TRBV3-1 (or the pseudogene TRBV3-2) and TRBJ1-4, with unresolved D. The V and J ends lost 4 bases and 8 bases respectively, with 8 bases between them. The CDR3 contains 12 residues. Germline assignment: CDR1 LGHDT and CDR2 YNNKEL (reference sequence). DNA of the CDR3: TGTGCCAGCAGCCTAGTCGGGGAAAAACTGTTTTTT. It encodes CASSLVGEKLFF.

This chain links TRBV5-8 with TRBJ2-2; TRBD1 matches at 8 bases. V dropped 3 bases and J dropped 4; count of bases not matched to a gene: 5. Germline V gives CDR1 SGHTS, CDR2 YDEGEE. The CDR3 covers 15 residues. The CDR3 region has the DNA TGTGCCAGCAGCTACAGGGGGTTGGGCACCGGGGAGCTGTTTTTT. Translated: CASSYRGLGTGELFF.

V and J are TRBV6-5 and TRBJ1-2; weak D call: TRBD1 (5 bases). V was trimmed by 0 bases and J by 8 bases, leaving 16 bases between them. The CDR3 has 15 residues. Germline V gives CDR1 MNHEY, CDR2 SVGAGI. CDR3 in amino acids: CASSYSNRGALGYTF. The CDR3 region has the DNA TGTGCCAGCAGTTACTCGAATAGGGGTGCGCTAGGCTACACCTTC.

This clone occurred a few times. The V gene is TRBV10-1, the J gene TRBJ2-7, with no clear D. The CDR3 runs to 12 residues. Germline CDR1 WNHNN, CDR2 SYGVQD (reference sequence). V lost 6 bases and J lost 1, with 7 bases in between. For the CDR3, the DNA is TGCGCCAGCAGGGCCCCTTCCTACGAGCAGTACGTC. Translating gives CASRAPSYEQYV.

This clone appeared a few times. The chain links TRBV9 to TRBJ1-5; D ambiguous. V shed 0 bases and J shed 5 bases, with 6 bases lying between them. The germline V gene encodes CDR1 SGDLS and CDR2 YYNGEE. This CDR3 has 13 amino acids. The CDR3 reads CASSVDRDQPQHF. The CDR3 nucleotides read TGTGCCAGCAGCGTAGACAGAGATCAGCCCCAGCATTTT.

This CDR3 is CASSHPGRASSYNEQFF. In nucleotides, the CDR3 is TGTGCCAGCAGCCACCCCGGAAGAGCTAGCTCCTACAATGAGCAGTTCTTC. This rearrangement joins TRBV14 to TRBJ2-1; D ambiguous. V was clipped by 3 bases and J by 0 bases, with 15 bases between them. Germline V gene data show CDR1 as SGHDN and CDR2 as FVKESK. The CDR3 covers 17 residues.

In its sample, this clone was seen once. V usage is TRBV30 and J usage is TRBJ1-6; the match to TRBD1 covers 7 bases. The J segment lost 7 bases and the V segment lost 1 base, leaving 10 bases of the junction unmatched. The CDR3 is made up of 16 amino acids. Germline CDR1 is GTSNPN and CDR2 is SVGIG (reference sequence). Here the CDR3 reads CAWSATHRGSNSPLHF. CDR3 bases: TGTGCCTGGAGTGCCACCCACAGGGGATCGAATTCACCCCTCCACTTT. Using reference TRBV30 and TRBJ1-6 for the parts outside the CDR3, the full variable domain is SQTIHQWPATLVQPVGSPLSLECTVEGTSNPNLYWYRQAAGRGLQLLFYSVGIGQISSEVPQNLSASRPQDRQFILSSKKLLLSDSGFYLCAWSATHRGSNSPLHFGNGTRLTVT.

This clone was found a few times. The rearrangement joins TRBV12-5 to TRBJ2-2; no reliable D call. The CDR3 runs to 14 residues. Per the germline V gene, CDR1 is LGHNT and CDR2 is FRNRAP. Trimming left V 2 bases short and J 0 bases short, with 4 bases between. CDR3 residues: CASGLTPNTGELFF. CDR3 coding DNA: TGTGCTAGTGGTTTGACCCCGAACACCGGGGAGCTGTTTTTT.

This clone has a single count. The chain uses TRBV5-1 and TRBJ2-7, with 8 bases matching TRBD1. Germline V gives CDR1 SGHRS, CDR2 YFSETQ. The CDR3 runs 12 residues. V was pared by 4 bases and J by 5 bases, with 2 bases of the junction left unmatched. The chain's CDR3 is CASSLTGDEQYV. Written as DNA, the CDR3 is TGCGCCAGCAGCCTGACAGGGGACGAGCAGTACGTC.

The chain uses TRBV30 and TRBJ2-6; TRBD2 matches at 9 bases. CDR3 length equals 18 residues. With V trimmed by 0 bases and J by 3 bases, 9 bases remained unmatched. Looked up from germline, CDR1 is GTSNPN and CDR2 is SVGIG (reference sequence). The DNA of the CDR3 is TGTGCCTGGAGTGTGACGGGACTAGCCCTTTTTGGGGCCAACGTCCTGACTTTC. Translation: CAWSVTGLALFGANVLTF.